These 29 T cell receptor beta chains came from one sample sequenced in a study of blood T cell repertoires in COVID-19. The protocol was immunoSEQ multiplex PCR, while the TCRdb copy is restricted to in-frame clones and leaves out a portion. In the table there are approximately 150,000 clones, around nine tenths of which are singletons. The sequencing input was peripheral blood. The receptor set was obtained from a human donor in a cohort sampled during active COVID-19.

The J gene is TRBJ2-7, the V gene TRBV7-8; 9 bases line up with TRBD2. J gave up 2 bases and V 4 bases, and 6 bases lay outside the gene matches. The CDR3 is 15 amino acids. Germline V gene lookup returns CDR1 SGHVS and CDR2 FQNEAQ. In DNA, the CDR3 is TGTGCCAGCAGCTCAACGCGGGGGGGCCCCTACGAGCAGTACTTC. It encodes CASSSTRGGPYEQYF.

The CDR3 region is CSVDDASPRNTQYF. CDR3 in DNA: TGCAGCGTTGATGATGCTAGCCCCCGGAATACGCAGTATTTT. The chain links TRBV29-1 to TRBJ2-3, with a possible D match to TRBD2 (5 bases). The V gene lost 3 bases and the J gene lost 7 bases, with 17 bases spanning the gap. Germline CDR1 and CDR2: SQVTM and ANQGSEA. The CDR3 is 14 amino acids.

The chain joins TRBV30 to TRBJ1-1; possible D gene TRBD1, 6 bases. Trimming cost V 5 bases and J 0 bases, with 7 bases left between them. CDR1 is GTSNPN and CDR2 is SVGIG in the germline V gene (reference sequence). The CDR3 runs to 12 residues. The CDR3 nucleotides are TGTGCCTGGGGACAGATGAACACTGAAGCTTTCTTT. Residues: CAWGQMNTEAFF.

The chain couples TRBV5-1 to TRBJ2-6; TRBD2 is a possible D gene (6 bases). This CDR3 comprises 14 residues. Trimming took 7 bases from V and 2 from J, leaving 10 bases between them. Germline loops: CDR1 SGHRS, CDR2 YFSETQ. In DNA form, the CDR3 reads TGCGCCAGCGGGACTGGGACTGGGGCCAACGTCCTGACTTTC. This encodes CASGTGTGANVLTF.

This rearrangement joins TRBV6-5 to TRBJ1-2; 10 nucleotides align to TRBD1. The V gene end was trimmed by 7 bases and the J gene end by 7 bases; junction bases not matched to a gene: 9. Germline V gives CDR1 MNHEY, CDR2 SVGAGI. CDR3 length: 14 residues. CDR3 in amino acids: CASTDRDRGIGYTF. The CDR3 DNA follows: TGTGCCAGCACCGACCGGGACAGGGGAATTGGCTACACCTTC.

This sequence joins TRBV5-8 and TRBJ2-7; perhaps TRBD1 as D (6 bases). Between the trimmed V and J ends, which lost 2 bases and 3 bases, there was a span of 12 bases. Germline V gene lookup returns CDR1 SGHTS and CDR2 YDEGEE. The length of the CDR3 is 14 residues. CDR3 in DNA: TGTGCCAGCAGCTTCCGACAGGCCGGCTACGAGCAGTACTTC. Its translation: CASSFRQAGYEQYF.

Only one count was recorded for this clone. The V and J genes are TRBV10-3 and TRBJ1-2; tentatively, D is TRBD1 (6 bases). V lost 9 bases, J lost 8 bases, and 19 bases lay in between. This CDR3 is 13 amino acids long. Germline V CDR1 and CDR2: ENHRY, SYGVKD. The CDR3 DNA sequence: TGTGCCATATCAGGGGAGTTCCCCCGGGGCTACACCTTC. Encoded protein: CAISGEFPRGYTF.

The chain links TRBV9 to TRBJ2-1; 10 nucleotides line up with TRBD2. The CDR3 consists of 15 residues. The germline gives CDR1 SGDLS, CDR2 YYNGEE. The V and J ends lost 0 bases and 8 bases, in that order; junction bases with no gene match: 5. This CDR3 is CASSVVSGGAYEQFF. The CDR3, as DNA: TGTGCCAGCAGCGTAGTAAGCGGGGGGGCCTATGAGCAGTTCTTC.

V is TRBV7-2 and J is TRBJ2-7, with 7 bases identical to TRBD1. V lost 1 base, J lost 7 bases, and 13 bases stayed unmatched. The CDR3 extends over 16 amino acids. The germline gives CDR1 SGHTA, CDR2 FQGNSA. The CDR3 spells CASSLVGGAGGGEQYF. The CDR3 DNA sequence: TGTGCCAGCAGCTTAGTAGGTGGGGCAGGGGGTGGTGAGCAGTACTTC.

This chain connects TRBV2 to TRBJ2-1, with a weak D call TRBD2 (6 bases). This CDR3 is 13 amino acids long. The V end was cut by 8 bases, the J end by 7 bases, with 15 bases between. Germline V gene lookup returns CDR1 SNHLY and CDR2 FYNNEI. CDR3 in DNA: TGTGCCAGCTTCCGGGACTCATTTAATGAGCAGTTCTTC. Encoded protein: CASFRDSFNEQFF.

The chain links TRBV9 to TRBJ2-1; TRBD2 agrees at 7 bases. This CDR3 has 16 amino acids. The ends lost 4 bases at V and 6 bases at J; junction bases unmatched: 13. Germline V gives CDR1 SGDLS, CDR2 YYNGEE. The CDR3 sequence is CASSSRRGGLGNEQFF. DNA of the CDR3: TGTGCCAGCAGCTCCCGCCGCGGGGGATTAGGCAATGAGCAGTTCTTC. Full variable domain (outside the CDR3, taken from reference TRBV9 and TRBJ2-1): DSGVTQTPKHLITATGQRVTLRCSPRSGDLSVYWYQQSLDQGLQFLIQYYNGEERAKGNILERFSAQQFPDLHSELNLSSLELGDSALYFCASSSRRGGLGNEQFFGPGTRLTVL.

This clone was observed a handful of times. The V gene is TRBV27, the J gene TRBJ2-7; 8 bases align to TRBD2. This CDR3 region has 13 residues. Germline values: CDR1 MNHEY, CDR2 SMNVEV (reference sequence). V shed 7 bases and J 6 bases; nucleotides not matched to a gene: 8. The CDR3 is CASTGRGEREQYF. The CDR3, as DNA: TGTGCCAGCACCGGGAGGGGGGAACGCGAGCAGTACTTC.

The CDR3 sequence is CSASLTAYNEQFF. The CDR3 bases are TGCAGTGCTAGTCTGACAGCATACAATGAGCAGTTCTTC. This chain joins TRBV20-1 and TRBJ2-1, with D perhaps TRBD1 (5 bases). The CDR3 has 13 residues. Germline-derived CDR1 and CDR2 are DFQATT and SNEGSKA (reference sequence). The germline V and J ends were trimmed by 3 bases and 4 bases, with 10 bases remaining between them.

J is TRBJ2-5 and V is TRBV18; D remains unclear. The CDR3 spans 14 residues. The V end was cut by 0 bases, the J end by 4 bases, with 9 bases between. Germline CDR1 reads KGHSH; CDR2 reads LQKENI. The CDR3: CASSPPPTRETQYF. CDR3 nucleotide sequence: TGTGCCAGCTCACCACCCCCGACAAGAGAGACCCAGTACTTC.

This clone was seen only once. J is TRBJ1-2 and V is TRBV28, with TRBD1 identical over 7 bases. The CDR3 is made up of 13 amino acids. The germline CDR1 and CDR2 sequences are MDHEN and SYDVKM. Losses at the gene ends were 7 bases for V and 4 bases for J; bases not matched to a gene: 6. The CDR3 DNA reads TGTGCCAGCAAGAGACAGGGTACCTATGGCTACACCTTC. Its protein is CASKRQGTYGYTF.

CDR3 in DNA: TGTGCCAGCAGTTACCGTCCGTTCCAACTAGCGGGGGAATACAATGAGCAGTTCTTC. This translates into CASSYRPFQLAGEYNEQFF. The chain uses TRBV6-2 or TRBV6-3 and TRBJ2-1; 11 bases map to TRBD2. The CDR3 runs 19 residues. Germline V CDR1 and CDR2: MNHEY, SVGEGT. V dropped 2 bases and J dropped 4; count of bases not matched to a gene: 13.

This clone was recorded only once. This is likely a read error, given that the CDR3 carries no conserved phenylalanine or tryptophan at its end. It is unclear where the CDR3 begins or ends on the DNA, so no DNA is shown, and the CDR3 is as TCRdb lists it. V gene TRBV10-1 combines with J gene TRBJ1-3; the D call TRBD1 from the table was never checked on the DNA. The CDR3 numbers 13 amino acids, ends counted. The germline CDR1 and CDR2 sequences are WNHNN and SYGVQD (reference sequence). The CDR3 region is CASSESRQSTEWV.

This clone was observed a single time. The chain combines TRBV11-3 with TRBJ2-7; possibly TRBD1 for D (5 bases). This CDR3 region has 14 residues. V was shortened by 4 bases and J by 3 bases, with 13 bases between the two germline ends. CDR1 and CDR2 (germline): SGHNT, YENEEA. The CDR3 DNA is TGTGCCAGCAGCTCCACAGGCAGGTTCTACGAGCAGTACTTC. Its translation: CASSSTGRFYEQYF.

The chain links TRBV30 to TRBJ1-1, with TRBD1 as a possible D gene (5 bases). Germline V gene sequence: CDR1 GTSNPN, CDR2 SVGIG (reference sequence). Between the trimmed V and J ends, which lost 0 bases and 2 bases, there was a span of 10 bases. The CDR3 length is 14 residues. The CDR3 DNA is TGTGCCTGGAGTGTACAGGCCATTAACACTGAAGCTTTCTTT. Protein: CAWSVQAINTEAFF.

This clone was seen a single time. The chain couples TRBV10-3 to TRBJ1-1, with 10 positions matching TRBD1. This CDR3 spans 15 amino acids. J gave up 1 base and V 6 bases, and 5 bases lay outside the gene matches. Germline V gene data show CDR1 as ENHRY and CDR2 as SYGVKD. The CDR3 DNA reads TGTGCCATCAGAGGGACAGGGGCCGCGAACACTGAAGCTTTCTTT. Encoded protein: CAIRGTGAANTEAFF.

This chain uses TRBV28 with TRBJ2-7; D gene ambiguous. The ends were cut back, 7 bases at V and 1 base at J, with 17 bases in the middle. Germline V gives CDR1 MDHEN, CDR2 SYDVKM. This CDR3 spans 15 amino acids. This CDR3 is CASTPEVSISYEQYF. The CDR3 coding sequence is TGTGCCAGCACCCCCGAGGTCTCTATATCCTACGAGCAGTACTTC.

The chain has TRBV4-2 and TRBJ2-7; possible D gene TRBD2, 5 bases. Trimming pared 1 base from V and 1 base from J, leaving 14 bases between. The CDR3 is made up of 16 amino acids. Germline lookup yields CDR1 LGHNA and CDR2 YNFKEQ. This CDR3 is CASSQVSSGGSYEQYF. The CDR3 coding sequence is TGTGCCAGCAGCCAAGTATCCAGCGGAGGTTCCTACGAGCAGTACTTC.

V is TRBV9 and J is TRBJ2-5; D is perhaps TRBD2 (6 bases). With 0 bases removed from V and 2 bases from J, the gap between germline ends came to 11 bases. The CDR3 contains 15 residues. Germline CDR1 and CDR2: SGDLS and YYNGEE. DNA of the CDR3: TGTGCCAGCAGCGTAGCAGGGAGGACTCAAGAGACCCAGTACTTC. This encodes CASSVAGRTQETQYF. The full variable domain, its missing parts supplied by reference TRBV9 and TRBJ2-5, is DSGVTQTPKHLITATGQRVTLRCSPRSGDLSVYWYQQSLDQGLQFLIQYYNGEERAKGNILERFSAQQFPDLHSELNLSSLELGDSALYFCASSVAGRTQETQYFGPGTRLLVL.

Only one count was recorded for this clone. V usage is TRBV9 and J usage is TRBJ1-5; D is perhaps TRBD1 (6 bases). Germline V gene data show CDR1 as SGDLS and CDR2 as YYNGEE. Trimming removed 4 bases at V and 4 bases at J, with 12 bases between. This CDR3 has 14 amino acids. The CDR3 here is CASSPGAGNQPQHF. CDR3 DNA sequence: TGTGCCAGCAGCCCAGGGGCAGGGAATCAGCCCCAGCATTTT.

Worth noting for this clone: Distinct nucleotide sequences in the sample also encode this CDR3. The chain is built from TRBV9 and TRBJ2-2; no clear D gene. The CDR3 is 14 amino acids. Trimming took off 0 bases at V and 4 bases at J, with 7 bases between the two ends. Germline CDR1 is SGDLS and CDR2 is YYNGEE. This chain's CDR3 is CASSVGGSTGELFF. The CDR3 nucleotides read TGTGCCAGCAGCGTAGGAGGTAGCACCGGGGAGCTGTTTTTT.

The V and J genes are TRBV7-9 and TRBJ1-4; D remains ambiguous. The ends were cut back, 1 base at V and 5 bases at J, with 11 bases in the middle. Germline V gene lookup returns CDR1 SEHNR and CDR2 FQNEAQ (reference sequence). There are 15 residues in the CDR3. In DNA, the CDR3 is TGTGCCAGCAGCTTAGATGGTGCGGGGAATGAAAAACTGTTTTTT. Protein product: CASSLDGAGNEKLFF.

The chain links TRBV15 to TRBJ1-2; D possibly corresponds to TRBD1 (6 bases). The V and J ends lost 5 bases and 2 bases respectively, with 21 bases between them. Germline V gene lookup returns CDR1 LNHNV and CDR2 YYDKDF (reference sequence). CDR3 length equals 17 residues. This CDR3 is CATSPWEDLGQNYGYTF. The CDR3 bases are TGTGCCACCAGCCCCTGGGAAGACCTTGGACAGAACTATGGCTACACCTTC.

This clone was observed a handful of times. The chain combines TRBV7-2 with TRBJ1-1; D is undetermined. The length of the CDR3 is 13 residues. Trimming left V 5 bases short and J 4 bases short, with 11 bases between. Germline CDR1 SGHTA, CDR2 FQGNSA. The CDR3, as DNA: TGTGCCAGCAGCGGACTCTTGGGCACTGAAGCTTTCTTT. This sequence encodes CASSGLLGTEAFF.

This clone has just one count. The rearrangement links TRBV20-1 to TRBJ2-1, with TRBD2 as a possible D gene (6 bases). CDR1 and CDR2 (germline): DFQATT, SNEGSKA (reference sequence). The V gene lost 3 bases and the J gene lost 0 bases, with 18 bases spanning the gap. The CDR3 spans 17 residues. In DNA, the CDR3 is TGCAGTGCTAGTAGAGCCTTGGCGGGGCGCTCCTACAATGAGCAGTTCTTC. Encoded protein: CSASRALAGRSYNEQFF.